The next 24 T cell receptor beta chains were all read from a single sample in a study of blood T cell repertoires in COVID-19. The repertoire was sequenced with immunoSEQ multiplex PCR; TCRdb's copy has only in-frame clones and lacks some. This table has fewer than 350,000 clones, roughly nine tenths appearing once. The sample consisted of PBMCs or T cells enriched from blood (not recorded which). These receptor sequences come from a woman aged 35 to 49 who had recovered from COVID-19.

The CDR3 sequence is CASSRTGMGSPLHF. The DNA for the CDR3 is TGTGCCAGCAGTCGGACAGGGATGGGATCACCCCTCCACTTT. V usage is TRBV6-5 and J usage is TRBJ1-6, with 8 bases lining up with TRBD1. CDR3 length: 14 residues. CDR1 MNHEY and CDR2 SVGAGI come from the germline V gene. V gave up 5 bases and J gave up 10 bases; unmatched junction bases: 7.

V usage is TRBV15 and J usage is TRBJ1-1, with D possibly TRBD1 on 6 matching bases. Trimming left V 3 bases short and J 1 base short, with 15 bases between. CDR3 length equals 16 residues. In germline, CDR1 is LNHNV, CDR2 YYDKDF (reference sequence). For the CDR3, the DNA is TGTGCCACCAGCAGGCGACAGGCGACTTCGAACACTGAAGCTTTCTTT. Translation: CATSRRQATSNTEAFF.

This chain connects TRBV12-5 to TRBJ2-3, with 10 positions matching TRBD1. The CDR3 consists of 16 residues. Germline-derived CDR1 and CDR2 are LGHNT and FRNRAP. After removal of 6 bases from V and 3 bases from J, the junction contained 9 bases not matched to a gene. Here the CDR3 DNA reads TGTGCTAGTGGCCTGGGACAGGGGCCCGGGACAGATACGCAGTATTTT. Its translation: CASGLGQGPGTDTQYF.

This clone appeared once. This CDR3 reads CASSSTTGRGTEAFF. The CDR3 DNA reads TGCGCCAGCAGCTCCACGACTGGTCGGGGCACTGAAGCTTTCTTT. V is TRBV5-1 and J is TRBJ1-1; the D is unclear. Germline V CDR1 and CDR2: SGHRS, YFSETQ. Trimming left V 3 bases short and J 4 bases short, with 16 bases between. The length of the CDR3 is 15 residues.

The V and J genes are TRBV7-3 and TRBJ2-2, with 8 bases lining up with TRBD1. The CDR3 loop spans 16 amino acids. V dropped 5 bases and J dropped 2; count of bases not matched to a gene: 7. Germline V gene lookup returns CDR1 SGHTA and CDR2 FQGTGA. The CDR3 sequence: CASSRLGTGNTGELFF. The CDR3 coding sequence is TGTGCCAGCAGCCGTCTGGGGACAGGTAACACCGGGGAGCTGTTTTTT.

V usage is TRBV2 and J usage is TRBJ1-1; TRBD1 agrees at 10 bases. Germline V gene data show CDR1 as SNHLY and CDR2 as FYNNEI. The CDR3 contains 16 residues. Losses at the gene ends were 4 bases for V and 5 bases for J; bases not matched to a gene: 10. The CDR3: CASSGGLGQGRTEAFF. The CDR3 nucleotides are TGTGCCAGCAGTGGTGGGCTGGGACAGGGGAGGACTGAAGCTTTCTTT.

In its sample, this clone was seen once. V gene TRBV5-5 combines with J gene TRBJ1-1; no clear D gene. The V end was cut by 3 bases, the J end by 4 bases, with 13 bases between. The CDR3 length is 14 residues. CDR1 and CDR2 from the germline V gene are SGHKS and YYEKEE (reference sequence). The chain's CDR3 is CASSSGVISTEAFF. CDR3 DNA sequence: TGTGCCAGCAGCTCGGGAGTAATAAGCACTGAAGCTTTCTTT.

This clone was observed a few times. The genes are TRBV4-2 and TRBJ1-5; 7 bases match TRBD1. The germline gives CDR1 LGHNA, CDR2 YNFKEQ. The trim removed 4 bases at V and 5 bases at J, leaving 14 bases unmatched. The CDR3 totals 17 residues. As DNA, the CDR3 is TGTGCCAGCAGCCCCAGTAGGAGGGGGACAGCAGATCAGCCCCAGCATTTT. It is translated as CASSPSRRGTADQPQHF.

The chain links TRBV19 to TRBJ1-4, with D maybe TRBD1 (6 bases). Trimming shortened V by 8 bases and J by 5 bases, and 15 bases separated the two germline ends. The CDR3 totals 14 residues. CDR1 is LNHDA, CDR2 SQIVND, per germline (reference sequence). CDR3 sequence: CASRLDRTNEKLFF. In DNA, the CDR3 is TGTGCCAGTCGACTTGACAGGACAAATGAAAAACTGTTTTTT.

The genes are TRBV27 and TRBJ2-3; TRBD2 aligns across 7 bases. J gave up 4 bases and V 9 bases, and 13 bases lay outside the gene matches. The CDR3 extends over 15 amino acids. Looked up from germline, CDR1 is MNHEY and CDR2 is SMNVEV (reference sequence). CDR3 in DNA: TGTGCCAGAGTCAAAGGGGAGGGTTTGTCAGATACGCAGTATTTT. Protein: CARVKGEGLSDTQYF.

The gene calls are TRBV5-1 and TRBJ2-3, with D perhaps TRBD1 (6 bases). This CDR3 contains 14 residues. The germline V gene has CDR1 SGHRS and CDR2 YFSETQ. Trimming pared 9 bases from V and 0 bases from J, leaving 14 bases between. The chain's CDR3 is CATREGVSTDTQYF. CDR3 in DNA: TGCGCCACCAGAGAGGGGGTCAGCACAGATACGCAGTATTTT. Based on the CDR3 plus reference TRBV5-1 and TRBJ2-3, the full variable domain is KAGVTQTPRYLIKTRGQQVTLSCSPISGHRSVSWYQQTPGQGLQFLFEYFSETQRNKGNFPGRFSGRQFSNSRSEMNVSTLELGDSALYLCATREGVSTDTQYFGPGTRLTVL.

CDR3 bases: TGTGCCAGCACCCGGGTATCTTCGAACACTGAAGCTTTCTTT. It is translated as CASTRVSSNTEAFF. This chain links TRBV6-5 with TRBJ1-1; D is uncertain. The CDR3 spans 14 residues. V was cut by 7 bases and J by 1 base, with 13 bases left in between. Germline loops: CDR1 MNHEY, CDR2 SVGAGI.

This clone occurred once. The chain combines TRBV5-1 with TRBJ1-1; the match to TRBD1 covers 7 bases. CDR1 and CDR2 (germline): SGHRS, YFSETQ. J was trimmed by 0 bases and V by 3 bases; bases with no gene match: 8. The CDR3 totals 16 residues. The CDR3 loop is CASSSRPGQMNTEAFF. The DNA of the CDR3 is TGCGCCAGCAGCTCGAGACCGGGACAGATGAACACTGAAGCTTTCTTT.

The genes are TRBV5-4 and TRBJ1-1, with a tentative D call TRBD1 (6 bases). From germline, CDR1 is SGHNT and CDR2 YYREEE (reference sequence). V lost 3 bases and J lost 0, with 9 bases in between. The CDR3 loop spans 14 amino acids. CDR3 DNA: TGTGCCAGCAGCTCAGGGGCGCTGAACACTGAAGCTTTCTTT. This sequence encodes CASSSGALNTEAFF.

CDR3 sequence (DNA): TGTGCCAGCAGGTCCCAGGGGGCAGGTAATGAAAAACTGTTTTTT. This sequence encodes CASRSQGAGNEKLFF. The chain is built from TRBV27 and TRBJ1-4; 8 positions match TRBD1. Germline CDR1 and CDR2: MNHEY and SMNVEV (reference sequence). The V gene end was trimmed by 6 bases and the J gene end by 4 bases; junction bases not matched to a gene: 7. The CDR3 spans 15 residues.

The sample holds a few counts of this clone. In DNA, the CDR3 is TGTGCCAGCAGTTACCACGGACAGGGGATGACTGAAGCTTTCTTT. Encoded protein: CASSYHGQGMTEAFF. The rearrangement links TRBV6-2 or TRBV6-3 to TRBJ1-1; TRBD1 agrees at 9 bases. CDR1 is MNHEY and CDR2 is SVGEGT in the germline V gene. V trimming: 2 bases; J trimming: 5 bases; junction bases outside the gene matches: 6. The CDR3 contains 15 residues.

The V and J genes are TRBV19 and TRBJ2-1; the match to TRBD2 covers 7 bases. CDR3 length equals 15 residues. The trim removed 5 bases at V and 10 bases at J, leaving 14 bases unmatched. Germline CDR1 reads LNHDA; CDR2 reads SQIVND (reference sequence). The CDR3 DNA follows: TGTGCCAGTAGTCCCAACTCCGGGACTACCACCGAGCAGTTCTTC. Translated, it gives CASSPNSGTTTEQFF.

The chain has TRBV6-6 and TRBJ1-4, with 8 nucleotides matching TRBD1. The CDR3 is 21 residues long. Germline V gene lookup returns CDR1 MNHNY and CDR2 SVGAGI (reference sequence). The junction had 22 bases not matched to a gene; V was cut back by 6 bases and J by 1 base. The CDR3 region is CASSQKILRDRPWETNEKLFF. Written as DNA, the CDR3 is TGTGCCAGCAGCCAAAAAATTCTCCGGGACAGGCCGTGGGAAACTAATGAAAAACTGTTTTTT.

The rearrangement uses TRBV4-3 and TRBJ1-4; weak D call: TRBD1 (5 bases). The CDR3 is 15 amino acids. Trimming took 0 bases from V and 12 from J, leaving 17 bases between them. Looked up from germline, CDR1 is LGHNA and CDR2 is YSLEER. CDR3 sequence (DNA): TGCGCCAGCAGCCAAGATAGCACAGGTCGGAAGGAACTGTTTTTT. Its protein is CASSQDSTGRKELFF.

The chain employs TRBV6-2 or TRBV6-3 and TRBJ1-5; possibly TRBD1 for D (5 bases). Germline V gene lookup returns CDR1 MNHEY and CDR2 SVGEGT. Trimming stripped 4 bases from V and 1 base from J, with 11 bases between. This CDR3 has 15 amino acids. The CDR3 here is CASSSTDRSNQPQHF. The CDR3 DNA reads as TGTGCCAGCAGTTCAACTGACAGAAGCAATCAGCCCCAGCATTTT.

The rearrangement uses TRBV7-2 and TRBJ1-3; 7 nucleotides agree with TRBD1. This CDR3 contains 16 residues. J was trimmed by 2 bases and V by 6 bases; bases with no gene match: 10. Germline V lookup: CDR1 SGHTA, CDR2 FQGNSA. As DNA, the CDR3 is TGTGCCAGCAGTAGGGGGCAGTTAGGAGCTGGAAACACCATATATTTT. Amino acid sequence: CASSRGQLGAGNTIYF.

This chain joins TRBV7-9 and TRBJ1-3; D might be TRBD1 (5 bases). The CDR3 is made up of 14 amino acids. Germline values: CDR1 SEHNR, CDR2 FQNEAQ (reference sequence). The V end lost 11 bases, the J end lost 1 base, and 15 bases lay between the germline ends. The CDR3 reads CARGRVDSGNTIYF. CDR3 in DNA: TGTGCCCGGGGGAGGGTAGATTCTGGAAACACCATATATTTT.

This clone occurred once. The rearrangement links TRBV20-1 to TRBJ2-7; 9 nucleotides match TRBD1. Germline V gene data show CDR1 as DFQATT and CDR2 as SNEGSKA (reference sequence). This CDR3 region has 14 residues. V lost 3 bases to trimming and J lost 3 bases; unmatched junction nucleotides: 6. This CDR3 reads CSASKGQGNYEQYF. Written as DNA, the CDR3 is TGCAGTGCTAGTAAAGGACAGGGGAACTACGAGCAGTACTTC.

Remarks on this clone: Within the sample, other DNA sequences also encode this same CDR3. The V gene is TRBV7-3, the J gene TRBJ1-1, with D possibly being TRBD1 (5 bases). Germline V CDR1 and CDR2: SGHTA, FQGTGA. The CDR3 extends over 13 amino acids. V lost 5 bases and J lost 2, with 9 bases in between. CDR3 DNA: TGTGCCAGCAGCAGGCAGGGAAACACTGAAGCTTTCTTT. It encodes CASSRQGNTEAFF. The variable domain in full, with the rest retrieved from reference TRBV7-3 and TRBJ1-1, is GAGVSQTPSNKVTEKGKYVELRCDPISGHTALYWYRQSLGQGPEFLIYFQGTGAADDSGLPNDRFFAVRPEGSVSTLKIQRTERGDSAVYLCASSRQGNTEAFFGQGTRLTVV.